This TCR beta chain was sequenced in a study of blood T cells in healthy people across ages. This clonotype turned up a few times. A second roughly 6 to 11 cycle PCR used barcoded and J-beta primers. MiXCR was run by TCRdb on the 5' RACE reads, yielding one entry per CDR3 protein. Of over a million distinct CDR3 sequences listed, approximately 25% are singletons. The V and J ends lost 3 bases and 5 bases, in that order; junction bases with no gene match: 6. This CDR3 has 14 residues. Germline CDR1 SGDLS, CDR2 YYNGEE. These data also formed part of another study, on T cells of mothers and their children.

Specimen: blood. This chain connects TRBV9 to TRBJ2-5, with TRBD2 identical over 8 bases. The source is a girl aged 2-10 years in good health. CDR3 in amino acids: CASSAGTRGETQYF. The CDR3 DNA follows: TGTGCCAGCAGCGCCGGGACTAGGGGGGAGACCCAGTACTTC.